Listed below are T cell receptor beta chains from one sample, sequenced in a study of T-cell reconstitution after alpha-beta-depleted transplantation in children. Using its own MiXCR run on the PCR reads, TCRdb lists one record per CDR3 protein. The sample records 500,000 or so distinct CDR3 sequences, around 10% being singletons. This material consisted of PBMCs, mostly from graft donor cells, taken 180 days after TCRalphabeta/CD19-depleted stem cell transplant. These receptors were collected from a female patient aged 2-10 years who had a stem cell transplant for aplastic anemia, so the T cells may come from the graft donor. CDR3s include the opening cysteine and the closing phenylalanine or tryptophan. The order of the fields is clone size, V gene, J gene, D gene, CDR3 protein, CDR3 DNA. D genes are given only for firm matches. Size is stated for part of the rows, as once, few or many counts, or as a class when the clone is expanded.

clone size: NA
V gene: TRBV4-3
J gene: TRBJ2-2
D gene: NA
CDR3 protein: CASSQEVPGPEELFF
CDR3 DNA: TGCGCCAGCAGCCAAGAAGTACCAGGCCCCGAGGAGCTGTTTTTT

clone size: few
V gene: TRBV9
J gene: TRBJ1-2
D gene: TRBD1
CDR3 protein: CASSTQGTGANYGYTF
CDR3 DNA: TGTGCCAGCAGCACACAAGGGACAGGAGCTAACTATGGCTACACCTTC

clone size: few
V gene: TRBV24-1
J gene: TRBJ1-5
D gene: NA
CDR3 protein: CATSAGAHVQPQHF
CDR3 DNA: TGTGCCACCAGTGCTGGGGCCCACGTTCAGCCCCAGCATTTT

clone size: NA
V gene: TRBV11-3
J gene: TRBJ2-2
D gene: NA
CDR3 protein: CASSLGVAGELFF
CDR3 DNA: TGTGCCAGCAGCCTCGGGGTGGCCGGGGAGCTGTTTTTT

clone size: NA
V gene: TRBV4-3
J gene: TRBJ2-1
D gene: NA
CDR3 protein: CASSPGPDSHEQFF
CDR3 DNA: TGCGCCAGCAGCCCGGGCCCGGACTCTCATGAGCAGTTCTTC

clone size: NA
V gene: TRBV7-3
J gene: TRBJ1-1
D gene: TRBD1
CDR3 protein: CASSQTTGVGAFF
CDR3 DNA: TGTGCCAGCAGCCAGACTACAGGGGTTGGAGCTTTCTTT

clone size: NA
V gene: TRBV12-3/TRBV12-4
J gene: TRBJ2-5
D gene: TRBD2
CDR3 protein: CASSLRGPSGSLETQYF
CDR3 DNA: TGTGCCAGCAGTTTAAGAGGGCCTAGCGGGAGTTTGGAGACCCAGTACTTC

clone size: few
V gene: TRBV14
J gene: TRBJ1-5
D gene: NA
CDR3 protein: CASSQDRNLRGNQPQHF
CDR3 DNA: TGTGCCAGCAGCCAAGACCGCAACCTGAGAGGCAATCAGCCCCAGCATTTT

clone size: few
V gene: TRBV5-1
J gene: TRBJ2-1
D gene: NA
CDR3 protein: CASRQTESSYNEQFF
CDR3 DNA: TGCGCCAGCAGACAAACGGAGAGCTCCTACAATGAGCAGTTCTTC

clone size: many
V gene: TRBV28
J gene: TRBJ2-5
D gene: TRBD1
CDR3 protein: CASSLVGQGLQETQYF
CDR3 DNA: TGTGCCAGCAGTTTGGTCGGACAGGGCCTCCAAGAGACCCAGTACTTC

clone size: few
V gene: TRBV7-2
J gene: TRBJ1-6
D gene: NA
CDR3 protein: CASSLSGGSYNSPLHF
CDR3 DNA: TGTGCCAGCAGCTTGAGCGGGGGATCCTATAATTCACCCCTCCACTTT

clone size: few
V gene: TRBV7-2
J gene: TRBJ1-2
D gene: TRBD1
CDR3 protein: CASSPGTGGYYGYTF
CDR3 DNA: TGTGCCAGCAGCCCCGGGACAGGGGGCTACTATGGCTACACCTTC

clone size: few
V gene: TRBV4-3
J gene: TRBJ1-1
D gene: TRBD1
CDR3 protein: CASSQADRGNTEAFF
CDR3 DNA: TGCGCCAGCAGCCAAGCAGACAGGGGGAACACTGAAGCTTTCTTT